The 2 T cell receptor beta chains given below trace back to one sample, sequenced in a study of blood T cell repertoires in COVID-19. Here immunoSEQ multiplex PCR was the method, and the copy in TCRdb shows in-frame clones only, minus some. The sample includes 200,000 or so clones, 70% to 90% of them seen just once. Material for sequencing was peripheral blood. All receptors come from a human donor with active or convalescent COVID-19. The donor label of this sample is uncertain.

The gene calls are TRBV2 and TRBJ2-7, with TRBD2 matching over 12 bases. CDR1 and CDR2 from the germline V gene are SNHLY and FYNNEI. V lost 7 bases to trimming and J lost 5 bases; unmatched junction nucleotides: 9. The CDR3 sequence is 15 residues long. The CDR3 region is CASKASGGGAHEQYF. In DNA form, the CDR3 reads TGTGCCAGCAAGGCTAGCGGGGGGGGCGCGCACGAGCAGTACTTC.

The chain is built from TRBV24-1 and TRBJ2-3; weak D call: TRBD2 (6 bases). Germline lookup yields CDR1 KGHDR and CDR2 SFDVKD. This CDR3 is 15 amino acids long. With 3 bases removed from V and 1 base from J, the gap between germline ends came to 10 bases. The CDR3 nucleotides are TGTGCCACCAGTGATGGAGGGGCCCGCACAGATACGCAGTATTTT. This gives the protein CATSDGGARTDTQYF.